This section outlines one TCR beta chain sequence together with its context. The entry originates in a study of blood T cell repertoires in COVID-19. As handled by the study authors: Amplification with reference gene primers provided the estimates of nucleated cell counts. Generated by immunoSEQ multiplex PCR, the TCRdb table keeps only in-frame clones and is missing some. V and J calls and clone size are given by that table; D and trimming were obtained from the DNA. This sample has approximately 90,000 clones, with 65% to 90% found just once. This CDR3 region has 15 residues. The ends lost 4 bases at V and 5 bases at J; junction bases unmatched: 8. In germline, CDR1 is MNHNY, CDR2 SVGAGI (reference sequence).

Sequencing was carried out using peripheral blood. This chain joins TRBV6-6 and TRBJ2-5; 9 bases map to TRBD1. The sequence was obtained from a man aged 55-75 years with acute or convalescent COVID-19. The CDR3 reads CASSSLDRGGETQYF. For the CDR3, the DNA is TGTGCCAGCAGTTCTTTGGACAGGGGAGGGGAGACCCAGTACTTC.